The clone carrying this T cell receptor (beta chain) was observed a few times. Its antigen is not identified. This sample was taken from a study of T cell repertoires in cytomegalovirus infection. Study-level information: It can be stated that public TCR beta signatures indicated CMV infection as well as a matching HLA type.

TCRdb re-derived calls from the reads in MiXCR, one entry per CDR3 protein. The sample includes almost 550,000 distinct CDR3 sequences, approximately 15% of them seen just once. V trimming: 0 bases; J trimming: 2 bases; junction bases outside the gene matches: 12. The length of the CDR3 is 18 residues. The germline V gene encodes CDR1 MNHEY and CDR2 SVGAGI. General study findings and limits: Public TCR beta family frequency separated CMV-and-HLA carriers, including in an independent cohort. In two of eight donors, the top clonotype was HLA-C-restricted CMV-specific.

The sample taken for sequencing was CD8+ T cells from PBMCs. This clonotype was sampled from a human donor in good health (CMV status not recorded). Some clones in this sample may be carry-over from other donors' samples. The rearrangement uses TRBV6-5 and TRBJ2-7, with 8 bases fitting TRBD1. Here the CDR3 DNA reads TGTGCCAGCAGTTACTCATTTTCTCGACAGGGGTGGACCTACGAGCAGTACTTC. Its protein is CASSYSFSRQGWTYEQYF.